Below, 13 T cell receptor beta chains from the same sample are listed, as sequenced in a study of cytomegalovirus exposure and HLA in healthy donors. Amplification used 60 Vbeta primers and 13 Jbeta primers. The method was immunoSEQ multiplex PCR; TCRdb's version includes in-frame clones alone and lacks a portion of them. The sample shows about 130,000 clones, 17% of them seen only once. The sequenced material came from PBMCs. The receptors come from a female donor in good health and CMV-seropositive.

The rearrangement uses TRBV9 and TRBJ2-1, with 10 bases lining up with TRBD2. This CDR3 spans 15 amino acids. Germline values: CDR1 SGDLS, CDR2 YYNGEE. V lost 0 bases, J lost 9 bases, and 6 bases stayed unmatched. CDR3 amino acids: CASSVASGRGGEQFF. CDR3 bases: TGTGCCAGCAGCGTAGCGAGCGGGAGGGGGGGTGAGCAGTTCTTC.

CDR3 loop: CASSFGTGYGYTF. The CDR3 DNA follows: TGTGCCAGCAGCTTTGGGACAGGCTATGGCTACACCTTC. This chain uses TRBV7-2 with TRBJ1-2; 8 nucleotides match TRBD1. The CDR3 totals 13 residues. Germline-derived CDR1 and CDR2 are SGHTA and FQGNSA. J lost 4 bases, V lost 3 bases, and 1 base had no gene match.

This clone was seen more than once but under ten times. This chain joins TRBV27 and TRBJ2-5, with 12 bases identical to TRBD2. The CDR3 has 16 amino acids. Germline CDR1 and CDR2: MNHEY and SMNVEV (reference sequence). J lost 3 bases, V lost 5 bases, and 7 bases had no gene match. CDR3 sequence (DNA): TGTGCCAGCAGTCCCCCCCGACTAGCGGGAGAAGAGACCCAGTACTTC. Encoded protein: CASSPPRLAGEETQYF.

The chain has TRBV28 and TRBJ1-1; 9 bases fit TRBD1. V shed 5 bases and J 2 bases; nucleotides not matched to a gene: 3. This CDR3 comprises 14 residues. The germline gives CDR1 MDHEN, CDR2 SYDVKM. The chain's CDR3 is CASSDRGRNTEAFF. The CDR3 region has the DNA TGTGCCAGCAGTGACAGGGGGAGAAACACTGAAGCTTTCTTT.

The gene calls are TRBV5-1 and TRBJ2-2; D is perhaps TRBD1 (6 bases). CDR1 is SGHRS and CDR2 is YFSETQ in the germline V gene. The CDR3 runs 14 residues. V dropped 0 bases and J dropped 7 bases, with 10 bases sitting between them. CDR3 bases: TGCGCCAGCAGCTTGGTGTCAGGGGACGGGGAGCTGTTTTTT. This gives the protein CASSLVSGDGELFF.

This clone has only a few counts. This rearrangement joins TRBV7-8 to TRBJ1-1; 7 bases line up with TRBD1. The CDR3 spans 14 residues. V shed 5 bases and J 3 bases; nucleotides not matched to a gene: 6. Germline V lookup: CDR1 SGHVS, CDR2 FQNEAQ. This CDR3 is CASSGSGGHTEAFF. The CDR3 coding sequence is TGTGCCAGCAGCGGATCAGGGGGGCACACTGAAGCTTTCTTT.

This chain connects TRBV4-2 to TRBJ1-3; D is uncertain. This CDR3 comprises 17 residues. Trimming pared 0 bases from V and 4 bases from J, leaving 16 bases between. Germline V CDR1 and CDR2: LGHNA, YNFKEQ. CDR3 region: CASSQDLAGRLGNTIYF. For the CDR3, the DNA is TGTGCCAGCAGCCAAGATCTGGCGGGCAGACTGGGAAACACCATATATTTT.

This clone has a handful of counts. The CDR3 loop is CASSLGSNREQFF. The CDR3 DNA sequence: TGTGCCAGCAGCTTAGGGTCCAATCGGGAGCAGTTCTTC. The chain couples TRBV11-3 to TRBJ2-1; D gene unclear. Germline values: CDR1 SGHNT, CDR2 YENEEA. V dropped 1 base and J dropped 10 bases, with 11 bases sitting between them. The CDR3 is 13 residues long.

Only a few counts were recorded for this clone. The chain carries TRBV27 and TRBJ2-7, with D uncertain. Trimming cost V 6 bases and J 3 bases, with 12 bases left between them. This CDR3 spans 13 amino acids. Germline V gives CDR1 MNHEY, CDR2 SMNVEV (reference sequence). CDR3 nucleotides: TGTGCCAGCAGCCTAAACCCCCTCTACGAGCAGTACTTC. It translates to CASSLNPLYEQYF.

This clone was detected a few times. The chain combines TRBV5-4 with TRBJ2-2, with 7 positions matching TRBD1. The junction had 7 bases not matched to a gene; V was cut back by 5 bases and J by 6 bases. Germline V gives CDR1 SGHNT, CDR2 YYREEE (reference sequence). This CDR3 is built from 14 residues. The CDR3 spells CASRDNRGAGELFF. Written as DNA, the CDR3 is TGTGCCAGCAGGGACAACAGGGGCGCCGGGGAGCTGTTTTTT.

The chain combines TRBV7-9 with TRBJ1-2, with D unresolved. Per the germline V gene, CDR1 is SEHNR and CDR2 is FQNEAQ (reference sequence). Deletions cut 1 base from V and 3 bases from J, with 9 bases between. The CDR3 extends over 14 amino acids. As DNA, the CDR3 is TGTGCCAGCAGCTTAGTACAAGTTGACTATGGCTACACCTTC. Its translation is CASSLVQVDYGYTF.

The chain has TRBV27 and TRBJ2-7; no clear D. The germline CDR1 and CDR2 sequences are MNHEY and SMNVEV (reference sequence). This CDR3 has 13 residues. The V end lost 2 bases, the J end lost 4 bases, and 9 bases lay between the germline ends. CDR3 sequence (DNA): TGTGCCAGCAGTTTACAGGAAAATTACGAGCAGTACTTC. This gives the protein CASSLQENYEQYF.

The chain couples TRBV25-1 to TRBJ1-2; 11 bases agree with TRBD1. The CDR3 is 16 amino acids. Germline assignment: CDR1 MGHDK and CDR2 SYGVNS. J lost 8 bases, V lost 2 bases, and 10 bases had no gene match. Written as DNA, the CDR3 is TGTGCCAGCAGTGAAATAGGGACAGGGGGTTTTCAGGGCTACACCTTC. Translation gives CASSEIGTGGFQGYTF.